The rows below give T cell receptor beta chains drawn from one sample of a study of OX40 agonist ivuxolimab in advanced cancers. TCRdb keeps only in-frame clones here, not all; method: immunoSEQ multiplex PCR. Seen here are tens of thousands of clones, roughly 84% observed once, and the top ten hold 4.6%. The material sequenced was CD4+ or CD8+ T cells sorted from blood, taken in a trial of the OX40 agonist ivuxolimab. These receptors originate from an adult with an advanced solid tumor such as melanoma, head and neck, liver or kidney cancer. The CDR3 runs from the conserved cysteine through the conserved F or W. A D gene is named only where the DNA matches it firmly. Clone size is stated in some rows and not others, as once, few, many or a class when expanded.

clone size: .
D gene: .
V gene: TRBV28
J gene: TRBJ2-7
CDR3 DNA: TGTGCCAGCAGACTGGGAGTTACTACCTACGAGCAGTACTTC
CDR3 protein: CASRLGVTTYEQYF

clone size: .
D gene: TRBD1
V gene: TRBV11-2
J gene: TRBJ2-7
CDR3 DNA: TGTGCCAGCAGCTTAGACCGGGGACAGGGGTACGAGCAGTACTTC
CDR3 protein: CASSLDRGQGYEQYF

clone size: .
D gene: .
V gene: TRBV2
J gene: TRBJ2-1
CDR3 DNA: TGTGCCAGCAACCTCCAGCTAATCACCTACAATGAGCAGTTCTTC
CDR3 protein: CASNLQLITYNEQFF

clone size: .
D gene: TRBD2
V gene: TRBV19
J gene: TRBJ2-7
CDR3 DNA: TGTGCCAGTAGTATAGCGGGAGGTACCTACGAGCAGTACTTC
CDR3 protein: CASSIAGGTYEQYF

clone size: .
D gene: TRBD2
V gene: TRBV28
J gene: TRBJ2-3
CDR3 DNA: TGTGCCAGCAGTTCCTATAGCGGGGCCGCCACAGATACGCAGTATTTT
CDR3 protein: CASSSYSGAATDTQYF

clone size: once
D gene: TRBD2
V gene: TRBV5-6
J gene: TRBJ2-1
CDR3 DNA: TGTGCCAGCAGCTTTTTCCCCGGGACTAGCGGGAGAATCTATGAGCAGTTCTTC
CDR3 protein: CASSFFPGTSGRIYEQFF

clone size: .
D gene: .
V gene: TRBV21-1
J gene: TRBJ2-7
CDR3 DNA: TGTGCCAGCAGCAAAGCACGGTCGGCGGGAGGTAACTACGAGCAGTACTTC
CDR3 protein: CASSKARSAGGNYEQYF

clone size: .
D gene: .
V gene: TRBV5-1
J gene: TRBJ2-1
CDR3 DNA: TGCGCCAGCAGCTTGGACAGGCTAACCTCCTACAATGAGCAGTTCTTC
CDR3 protein: CASSLDRLTSYNEQFF

clone size: .
D gene: .
V gene: TRBV7-9
J gene: TRBJ2-7
CDR3 DNA: TGTGCCAGCAGCTTTGGGCTAGCATCCTACGAGCAGTACTTC
CDR3 protein: CASSFGLASYEQYF

clone size: .
D gene: TRBD1
V gene: TRBV5-1
J gene: TRBJ1-2
CDR3 DNA: TGCGCCAGCAGCCAACCTGGACAGGGAGGCGGCTACACCTTC
CDR3 protein: CASSQPGQGGGYTF

clone size: .
D gene: .
V gene: TRBV5-1
J gene: TRBJ2-7
CDR3 DNA: TGCGCCAGCAGCCCCAGCCCCACAGGTTCCTACGAGCAGTACTTC
CDR3 protein: CASSPSPTGSYEQYF

clone size: .
D gene: .
V gene: TRBV10-3
J gene: TRBJ1-3
CDR3 DNA: TGTGCCATCAGCCCAACCGACTCTGGAAACACCATATATTTT
CDR3 protein: CAISPTDSGNTIYF

clone size: .
D gene: TRBD2
V gene: TRBV27
J gene: TRBJ2-5
CDR3 DNA: TGTGCCAGCAGCGAGGGACTAGCGGGAGTAGAGACCCAGTACTTC
CDR3 protein: CASSEGLAGVETQYF

clone size: .
D gene: .
V gene: TRBV28
J gene: TRBJ1-1
CDR3 DNA: TGTGCCAGCAGTTTATACCCCCCAGGGGTTGGAAGCACTGAAGCTTTCTTT
CDR3 protein: CASSLYPPGVGSTEAFF

clone size: .
D gene: .
V gene: TRBV5-4
J gene: TRBJ2-3
CDR3 DNA: TGTGCCAGCAGCTACGGACAGTCAGATACGCAGTATTTT
CDR3 protein: CASSYGQSDTQYF

clone size: .
D gene: .
V gene: TRBV14
J gene: TRBJ2-3
CDR3 DNA: TGTGCCAGCAGCCAATGGGGCTTCACAGATACGCAGTATTTT
CDR3 protein: CASSQWGFTDTQYF

clone size: .
D gene: .
V gene: TRBV7-8
J gene: TRBJ1-2
CDR3 DNA: TGTGCCAGCAGCTTAGCGGGCCAGGGGAGCTATGGCTACACCTTC
CDR3 protein: CASSLAGQGSYGYTF

clone size: .
D gene: .
V gene: TRBV6-1
J gene: TRBJ2-7
CDR3 DNA: TGTGCCAGCAGTCAAAGACTATTTAAATACGAGCAGTACTTC
CDR3 protein: CASSQRLFKYEQYF

clone size: once
D gene: .
V gene: TRBV7-6
J gene: TRBJ2-1
CDR3 DNA: TGTGCCAGCAGCTATGACCATGAGCAGTTCTTC
CDR3 protein: CASSYDHEQFF

clone size: .
D gene: .
V gene: TRBV5-1
J gene: TRBJ2-2
CDR3 DNA: TGCGCCAGCAGCTTGGGCAATACGGACACCGGGGAGCTGTTTTTT
CDR3 protein: CASSLGNTDTGELFF

clone size: few
D gene: .
V gene: TRBV25-1
J gene: TRBJ1-3
CDR3 DNA: TGTGCCAGCAGTGAATCCGGGGCGGGAAACACCATATATTTT
CDR3 protein: CASSESGAGNTIYF

clone size: .
D gene: TRBD1
V gene: TRBV12-5
J gene: TRBJ2-5
CDR3 DNA: TGTGCTAGTGGTTTGCCCGACAGGGGGCAAGAGACCCAGTACTTC
CDR3 protein: CASGLPDRGQETQYF

clone size: once
D gene: .
V gene: TRBV19
J gene: TRBJ1-3
CDR3 DNA: TGTGCCAGTAGTATAGCAGTCTCTGGAAACACCATATATTTT
CDR3 protein: CASSIAVSGNTIYF

clone size: .
D gene: TRBD1
V gene: TRBV5-5
J gene: TRBJ2-1
CDR3 DNA: TGTGCCAGCAGCGACCGGGACAGGACATACAATGAGCAGTTCTTC
CDR3 protein: CASSDRDRTYNEQFF

clone size: .
D gene: .
V gene: TRBV27
J gene: TRBJ1-5
CDR3 DNA: TGTGCCAGCAGTTTATTTGGGCAGCCCCAGCATTTT
CDR3 protein: CASSLFGQPQHF

clone size: .
D gene: .
V gene: TRBV28
J gene: TRBJ1-5
CDR3 DNA: TGTGCCAGCTTTAGTAGCAATCAGCCCCAGCATTTT
CDR3 protein: CASFSSNQPQHF

clone size: few
D gene: TRBD1
V gene: TRBV19
J gene: TRBJ1-2
CDR3 DNA: TGTGCCAGTAGTATTTATGCCGGGACAGTACGGAATGGCTACACCTTC
CDR3 protein: CASSIYAGTVRNGYTF

clone size: .
D gene: .
V gene: TRBV10-1
J gene: TRBJ2-7
CDR3 DNA: TGCGCCAGCAGTGAGGACAAGGCACCTTTCTACGAGCAGTACTTC
CDR3 protein: CASSEDKAPFYEQYF

clone size: .
D gene: .
V gene: TRBV28
J gene: TRBJ2-2
CDR3 DNA: TGTGCCAGCATCCGTGGGAGGGGGCAGTCTGCCGGGGAGCTGTTTTTT
CDR3 protein: CASIRGRGQSAGELFF

clone size: few
D gene: TRBD1
V gene: TRBV5-4
J gene: TRBJ1-1
CDR3 DNA: TGTGCCAGCAGCCATGGACAGGGGGCCTACACTGAAGCTTTCTTT
CDR3 protein: CASSHGQGAYTEAFF

clone size: .
D gene: .
V gene: TRBV28
J gene: TRBJ2-4
CDR3 DNA: TGTGCCAGTCAACAGGGAGGGGAAAACATTCAGTACTTC
CDR3 protein: CASQQGGENIQYF

clone size: once
D gene: TRBD2
V gene: TRBV28
J gene: TRBJ2-3
CDR3 DNA: TGTGCCAGCGTTCCGGGACTAGCGACCGCAGATACGCAGTATTTT
CDR3 protein: CASVPGLATADTQYF

clone size: .
D gene: .
V gene: TRBV5-1
J gene: TRBJ2-1
CDR3 DNA: TGCGCCAGCAGCTTGGGACCTCTACTGGACGGAGGTGAGCAGTTCTTC
CDR3 protein: CASSLGPLLDGGEQFF

clone size: .
D gene: .
V gene: TRBV7-8
J gene: TRBJ1-1
CDR3 DNA: TGTGCCAGCGCTCGGGGGCAGTCAGGTAACACTGAAGCTTTCTTT
CDR3 protein: CASARGQSGNTEAFF

clone size: .
D gene: .
V gene: TRBV19
J gene: TRBJ1-5
CDR3 DNA: TGTGCCAGTGGGGACATCCGCAATCAGCCCCAGCATTTT
CDR3 protein: CASGDIRNQPQHF

clone size: .
D gene: .
V gene: TRBV28
J gene: TRBJ1-5
CDR3 DNA: TGTGCCAGCAGTTTACCCGGCAATCAGCCCCAGCATTTT
CDR3 protein: CASSLPGNQPQHF

clone size: .
D gene: .
V gene: TRBV19
J gene: TRBJ2-7
CDR3 DNA: TGTGCCAGTAGTGCGGACCTCTCCTACGAGCAGTACTTC
CDR3 protein: CASSADLSYEQYF

clone size: .
D gene: .
V gene: TRBV2
J gene: TRBJ2-2
CDR3 DNA: TGTGCCAGCAGTGAATTGGGGGGTGGCACCGGGGAGCTGTTTTTT
CDR3 protein: CASSELGGGTGELFF

clone size: .
D gene: .
V gene: TRBV12-2
J gene: TRBJ2-1
CDR3 DNA: TGTGCAAGTCGCTTAGCGGGTTTGTACAATGAGCAGTTCTTC
CDR3 protein: CASRLAGLYNEQFF

clone size: .
D gene: .
V gene: TRBV7-3
J gene: TRBJ2-3
CDR3 DNA: TGTGCCAGCAGCCCCGGGACCCCCGGGGATACGCAGTATTTT
CDR3 protein: CASSPGTPGDTQYF

clone size: .
D gene: TRBD2
V gene: TRBV7-6
J gene: TRBJ2-1
CDR3 DNA: TGTGCCAGCAGCTTGGTAGCGGGGGTGAACAATGAGCAGTTCTTC
CDR3 protein: CASSLVAGVNNEQFF

clone size: once
D gene: TRBD2
V gene: TRBV6-6
J gene: TRBJ2-1
CDR3 DNA: TGTGCCAGCAGTTCTCTAGCGGGCACCAATGAGCAGTTCTTC
CDR3 protein: CASSSLAGTNEQFF

clone size: .
D gene: .
V gene: TRBV27
J gene: TRBJ2-1
CDR3 DNA: TGTGCCAGCAGTCCAGGGGCGGGAGCTGGGCACGGGCAGTTCTTC
CDR3 protein: CASSPGAGAGHGQFF

clone size: .
D gene: TRBD2
V gene: TRBV10-1
J gene: TRBJ2-2
CDR3 DNA: TGCGCCAGCAGTCACGGACTAGCGGGAGGGCCCCGTACCGGGGAGCTGTTTTTT
CDR3 protein: CASSHGLAGGPRTGELFF

clone size: .
D gene: .
V gene: TRBV30
J gene: TRBJ1-2
CDR3 DNA: TGTGCCCGGGTGGACATGCCTAACTATGGCTACACCTTC
CDR3 protein: CARVDMPNYGYTF